Shown below are 13 T cell receptor beta chains from a single sample sequenced in a study of T cell clusters in autoimmune cytopenias. TRB was amplified by touch-down multiplex PCR, primer pools A and B combined. With the multiplex PCR reads reprocessed, TCRdb shows one record per CDR3 protein and no DNA. The repertoire table contains about 7,000 distinct CDR3 sequences. TRB was amplified from 250 ng of peripheral blood genomic DNA per sample. In addition, the sample was reused for a study of T cell repertoires in aging, cancer and after chemotherapy.

Sequencing input: peripheral blood. The receptors were sampled from a human donor in good health.

This clonotype is labeled medium-sized based on frequency. The chain has TRBV6-5 and TRBJ2-2; there is no DNA to check the TCRdb D call of TRBD1. This CDR3 has 17 residues. Per the germline V gene, CDR1 is MNHEY and CDR2 is SVGAGI. The CDR3: CASSYSRGGRGTGELFF.

This clonotype is classed as medium-sized by frequency. The chain joins TRBV19 to TRBJ1-6; TCRdb gives TRBD1 as the D gene, but with no DNA this cannot be confirmed. The CDR3 totals 15 residues. From germline, CDR1 is LNHDA and CDR2 SQIVND (reference sequence). The CDR3 sequence: CASSQGRAGESPLHF.

The chain employs TRBV12-3 or TRBV12-4 and TRBJ2-3; checking the TCRdb D call of TRBD1 is not possible without DNA. The CDR3 extends over 18 amino acids. The CDR3 here is CASTGTALAWMSTDTQYF.

Measured by frequency, this clonotype is medium-sized. The J gene is TRBJ2-2, the V gene TRBV6-4; as DNA is missing, the TRBD2 call by TCRdb cannot be tested. Germline V gives CDR1 MRHNA, CDR2 SNTAGT. The length of the CDR3 is 13 residues. The CDR3 loop is CASSERESGELFF.

This clonotype registers medium-sized by frequency. This sequence joins TRBV19 and TRBJ1-2; the TCRdb call, TRBD1, lacks DNA for checking. Germline V gene data show CDR1 as LNHDA and CDR2 as SQIVND (reference sequence). This CDR3 spans 15 amino acids. CDR3 sequence reads: CASSPGQGTYYGYTF.

The chain has TRBV19 and TRBJ2-1; TCRdb's D call of TRBD2 is untestable without DNA. Germline values: CDR1 LNHDA, CDR2 SQIVND (reference sequence). The CDR3 has 17 amino acids. The CDR3 protein is CASSIRTSGGGYNEQFF.

This chain links TRBV19 with TRBJ1-1; the TCRdb D gene call, TRBD1, has no DNA to confirm it. Germline loops: CDR1 LNHDA, CDR2 SQIVND (reference sequence). This CDR3 spans 16 amino acids. This chain's CDR3 is CASSIQDGTLMYPAFF.

This clonotype shows up as medium-sized (0.01 to 0.1%) by frequency. V usage is TRBV18 and J usage is TRBJ2-7. Per germline, CDR1 KGHSH and CDR2 LQKENI. CDR3 length: 13 amino acids. The CDR3: CASSPAGPYEQYF.

The V gene is TRBV5-4, the J gene TRBJ2-3; the D call from TCRdb, TRBD2, cannot be confirmed without DNA. This CDR3 spans 16 amino acids. The V gene's germline CDR1 is SGHNT and CDR2 YYREEE (reference sequence). The chain's CDR3 is CASSQREVPLTDTQYF. The full variable domain, in which reference TRBV5-4 and TRBJ2-3 provide the parts outside the CDR3, is ETGVTQSPTHLIKTRGQQVTLRCSSQSGHNTVSWYQQALGQGPQFIFQYYREEENGRGNFPPRFSGLQFPNYSSELNVNALELDDSALYLCASSQREVPLTDTQYFGPGTRLTVL.

This clonotype counts as medium-sized by frequency. The chain joins TRBV18 to TRBJ1-4; the D call of TRBD1 rests on TCRdb alone, since no DNA is present to check it. The CDR3 loop spans 16 amino acids. Germline CDR1 reads KGHSH; CDR2 reads LQKENI. CDR3 region: CASSPGVTRANEKLFF.

The chain couples TRBV20-1 to TRBJ2-3; lacking DNA, the TRBD1 call made by TCRdb goes unchecked. The CDR3 length is 15 residues. CDR1 and CDR2 (germline): DFQATT, SNEGSKA (reference sequence). CDR3 sequence reads: CSAPLAGPRPDTQYF.

This clonotype is deemed medium-sized (0.01 to 0.1%) by its frequency. Here the CDR3 reads CASSLSIGATNEKLFF. This chain links TRBV27 with TRBJ1-4. This CDR3 contains 16 residues. Germline lookup yields CDR1 MNHEY and CDR2 SMNVEV (reference sequence).

Measured by frequency, this clonotype is medium-sized. The chain combines TRBV19 with TRBJ1-2. CDR1 and CDR2 from the germline V gene are LNHDA and SQIVND (reference sequence). CDR3 length: 15 residues. CDR3 region: CASSTRGPKDYGYTF. Complete variable domain (other parts from reference TRBV19 and TRBJ1-2): DGGITQSPKYLFRKEGQNVTLSCEQNLNHDAMYWYRQDPGQGLRLIYYSQIVNDFQKGDIAEGYSVSREKKESFPLTVTSAQKNPTAFYLCASSTRGPKDYGYTFGSGTRLTVV.